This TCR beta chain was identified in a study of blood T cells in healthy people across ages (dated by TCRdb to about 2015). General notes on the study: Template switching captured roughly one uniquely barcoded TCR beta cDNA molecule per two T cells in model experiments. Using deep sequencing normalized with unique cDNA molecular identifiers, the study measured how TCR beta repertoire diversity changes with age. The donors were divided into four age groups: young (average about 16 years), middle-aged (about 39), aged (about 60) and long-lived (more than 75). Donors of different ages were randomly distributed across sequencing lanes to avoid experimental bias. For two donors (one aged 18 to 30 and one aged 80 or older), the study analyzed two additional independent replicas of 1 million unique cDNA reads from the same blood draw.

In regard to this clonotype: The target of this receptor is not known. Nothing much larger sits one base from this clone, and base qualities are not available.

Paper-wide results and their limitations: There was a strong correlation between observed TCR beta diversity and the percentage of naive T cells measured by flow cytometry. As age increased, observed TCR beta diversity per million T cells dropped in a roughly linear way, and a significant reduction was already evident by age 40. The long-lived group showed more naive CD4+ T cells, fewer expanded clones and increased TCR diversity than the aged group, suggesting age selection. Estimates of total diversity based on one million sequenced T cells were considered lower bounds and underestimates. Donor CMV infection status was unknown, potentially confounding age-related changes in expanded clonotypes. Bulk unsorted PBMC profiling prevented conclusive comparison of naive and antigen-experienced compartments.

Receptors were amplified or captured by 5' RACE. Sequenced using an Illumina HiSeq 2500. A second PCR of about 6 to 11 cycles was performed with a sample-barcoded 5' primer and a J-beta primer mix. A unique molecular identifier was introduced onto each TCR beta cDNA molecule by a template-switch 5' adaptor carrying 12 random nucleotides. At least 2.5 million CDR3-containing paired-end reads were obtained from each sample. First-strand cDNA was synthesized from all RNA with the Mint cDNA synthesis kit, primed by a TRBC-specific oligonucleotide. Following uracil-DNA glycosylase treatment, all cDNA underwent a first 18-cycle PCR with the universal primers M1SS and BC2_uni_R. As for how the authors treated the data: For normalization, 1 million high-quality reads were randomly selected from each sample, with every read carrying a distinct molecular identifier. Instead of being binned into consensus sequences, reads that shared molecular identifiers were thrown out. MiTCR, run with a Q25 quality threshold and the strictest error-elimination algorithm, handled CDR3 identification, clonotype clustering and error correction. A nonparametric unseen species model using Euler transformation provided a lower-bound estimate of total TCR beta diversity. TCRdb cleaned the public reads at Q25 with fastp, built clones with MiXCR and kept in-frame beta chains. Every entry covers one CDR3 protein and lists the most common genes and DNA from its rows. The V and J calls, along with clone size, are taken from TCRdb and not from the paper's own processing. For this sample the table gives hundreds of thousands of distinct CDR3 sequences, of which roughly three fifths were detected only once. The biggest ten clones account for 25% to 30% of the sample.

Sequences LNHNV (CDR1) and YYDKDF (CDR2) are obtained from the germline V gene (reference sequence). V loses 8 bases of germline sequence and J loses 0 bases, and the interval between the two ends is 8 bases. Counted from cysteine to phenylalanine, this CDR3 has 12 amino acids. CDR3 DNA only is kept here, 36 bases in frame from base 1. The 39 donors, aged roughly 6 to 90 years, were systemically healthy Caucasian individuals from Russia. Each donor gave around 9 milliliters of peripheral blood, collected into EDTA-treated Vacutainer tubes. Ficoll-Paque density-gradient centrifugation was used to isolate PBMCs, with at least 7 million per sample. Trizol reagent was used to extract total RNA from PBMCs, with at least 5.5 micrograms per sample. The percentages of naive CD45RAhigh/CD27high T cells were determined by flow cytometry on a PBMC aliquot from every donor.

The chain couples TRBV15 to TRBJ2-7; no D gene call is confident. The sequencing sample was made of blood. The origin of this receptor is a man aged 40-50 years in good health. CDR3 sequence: CATGGSSYEQYF. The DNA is TGTGCCACCGGTGGATCCTCCTACGAGCAGTACTTC.